This is a list of T cell receptor beta chains from one sample in a study of T cells in Graves' hyperthyroidism and ophthalmopathy. Via MiXCR, TCRdb re-called the multiplex PCR reads, giving one row per CDR3 protein. Among about 640,000 distinct CDR3 sequences listed, roughly 20% were seen once. Sequencing was performed on blood. These receptors were collected from a man aged 25 to 40 with Graves' ophthalmopathy. Both conserved end residues are trimmed from each CDR3. D genes are given only for firm matches. Part of the rows lack a size; the others show once, few, many or a class for expanded clones.

many	-	TRBV5-1	TRBJ2-1	ASSFGGPTGEQF
many	TRBD1	TRBV20-1	TRBJ2-4	SARDSGGGQGNIQY
once	-	TRBV5-4	TRBJ2-5	ASTDGGETQY
few	TRBD1	TRBV6-1	TRBJ1-2	ARGPGTGDYGYT
-	-	TRBV13	TRBJ2-1	ASSLGLIGASVDNEQF
-	TRBD2	TRBV7-2	TRBJ2-1	ASSEAGGLTSSYNEQF
few	TRBD2	TRBV29-1	TRBJ2-1	SVERTSGSNEQF
many	-	TRBV11-2	TRBJ2-7	ASRRPGSRGPYEQY
-	-	TRBV4-2	TRBJ2-1	ASSQVEGSGHEQF
-	TRBD2	TRBV27	TRBJ2-1	ASSLGLWASGNEQF
few	-	TRBV4-2	TRBJ1-1	ASSHRPGNTEAF
-	TRBD2	TRBV20-1	TRBJ2-7	SARIKEASGPYEQY
few	-	TRBV6-1	TRBJ2-1	ASSDPRPSYNEQF
-	-	TRBV6-2/TRBV6-3	TRBJ2-2	AISESSGAYIGELF
many	-	TRBV11-3	TRBJ2-2	ASSSEGLRELF
-	-	TRBV28	TRBJ1-2	ASSLGTYRGIYGYT
few	TRBD1	TRBV20-1	TRBJ2-7	SARPRTGGFYEQY
-	-	TRBV6-2/TRBV6-3	TRBJ1-1	ASKIQGGTEAF
few	-	TRBV6-1	TRBJ2-7	ASGGTYYEQY
many	TRBD2	TRBV2	TRBJ2-7	ASSGSGRLSEQY
many	-	TRBV2	TRBJ2-7	ASSVGALYEQY
few	TRBD2	TRBV28	TRBJ2-7	ASGLSGTSGGYEQY
few	-	TRBV29-1	TRBJ2-3	SVESGPKITDTQY
once	TRBD1	TRBV2	TRBJ2-5	ASSWTGQESQY
-	TRBD2	TRBV27	TRBJ2-7	ASTSSGSSSHEQY
-	-	TRBV5-4	TRBJ1-4	ASSLLPGANEKLF
-	-	TRBV7-3	TRBJ2-1	ASSWVRVRALSSYNEQF
-	TRBD1	TRBV11-2	TRBJ2-2	ASTPSTGANTGELF
-	-	TRBV11-2	TRBJ1-1	ASSLAPDLNTEAF
-	-	TRBV18	TRBJ1-1	ASSPREGDGNTEAF
-	-	TRBV28	TRBJ1-5	ASSLSPAGNQPQH
many	-	TRBV11-2	TRBJ1-2	ASSLSPGQGYGYT
-	TRBD2	TRBV5-1	TRBJ2-7	ASSGILASTYEQY
-	-	TRBV28	TRBJ1-4	ASSLGSSAATNEKLF
-	-	TRBV7-9	TRBJ2-1	ASSYGGLEQF
many	-	TRBV12-3/TRBV12-4	TRBJ2-1	ASSFRGQHFTSSYNEQF
-	TRBD2	TRBV6-2/TRBV6-3	TRBJ2-1	ASAGVGEQF
few	TRBD2	TRBV7-8	TRBJ2-1	ASSLLSGTYNEQF
-	TRBD1	TRBV27	TRBJ2-1	ASGTGNFNEQF
-	TRBD1	TRBV28	TRBJ2-7	ASSLVQGDVGGTYEQY
-	-	TRBV30	TRBJ1-2	AWAQPGPGNYGYT
-	TRBD2	TRBV12-3/TRBV12-4	TRBJ2-3	ASSLRGLAGAGTDTQY